This T cell receptor (beta chain) was obtained from a study of memory CD4+ T cells and cytomegalovirus serostatus. On the study more broadly: Donors were healthy Belgian adults, 9 or 10 CMV seropositive and roughly 25 seronegative.

Libraries were prepared by immunoSEQ multiplex PCR; TCRdb keeps only in-frame clonotypes and omits some of them. The sample includes roughly 67,000 clones, 60% to 85% seen only once; the top ten take around 5%. Germline V gene lookup returns CDR1 GTSNPN and CDR2 SVGIG (reference sequence). Between the trimmed V and J ends, which lost 3 bases and 3 bases, there was a span of 12 bases. The CDR3 is made up of 14 amino acids. The sort gate was single viable CD3+CD4+CD8-CD45RO+ cells for memory CD4+ T cells. Donors' CMV status reflects serum IgG against pp150, pp28, p38, p52. General observations from the study: Each of some 67 CMV-associated TCRbeta sequences occurred in one to five individuals.

In regard to this clone: The target antigen is unknown.

V usage is TRBV30 and J usage is TRBJ1-5; D gene uncertain. The specimen sequenced was memory CD4+ T cells from blood. The TCR sequence derives from an adult in good health and CMV-seropositive. The CDR3 region is CAWSVGWDNQPQHF. CDR3 nucleotide sequence: TGTGCCTGGAGCGTCGGATGGGACAATCAGCCCCAGCATTTT.